Listed below are T cell receptor beta chains from one sample, sequenced in a study of T-cell memory formation after mild COVID-19. Each CDR3 protein gets one entry after TCRdb re-called the 5' RACE reads with MiXCR. This sample carries about 400,000 distinct CDR3 sequences, approximately 14% of them seen once, and the ten largest clones take about 20%. Sequencing used PBMCs or a T cell subset sorted from them (not recorded which). The receptors here all came from a man younger than 35 who had mild COVID-19 (a few samples of this study predate the infection). Cell type and time point are not known. The conserved cysteine and the conserved F or W are not part of the CDR3 here. The size field is filled for only some rows; it gives once, few, many or a size class.

v_call: TRBV5-1; clone_size: few; cdr3_aa: ASSLGQDHSPLH
v_call: TRBV7-9; clone_size: few; cdr3_aa: ASSLGGFPETQY
v_call: TRBV28; clone_size: few; cdr3_aa: ASSLWGSSTDTQY
v_call: TRBV18; clone_size: -; cdr3_aa: ASSPPGAKTEAF
v_call: TRBV5-1; clone_size: many; cdr3_aa: ASSLISGVSYNEQF
v_call: TRBV7-2; clone_size: -; cdr3_aa: ASSTLAGGYTDTQY
v_call: TRBV6-2/TRBV6-3; clone_size: few; cdr3_aa: ASSYVDWETEAF
v_call: TRBV2; clone_size: many; cdr3_aa: ATTGTLTYEQY
v_call: TRBV20-1; clone_size: few; cdr3_aa: SVATGDTGELF
v_call: TRBV19; clone_size: -; cdr3_aa: ASSTQGSGELF
v_call: TRBV4-3; clone_size: few; cdr3_aa: ASSQEKGLGEKLF
v_call: TRBV29-1; clone_size: many; cdr3_aa: SVDVRKLDRRGNQPQH
v_call: TRBV20-1; clone_size: -; cdr3_aa: SATPGLGGETQY
v_call: TRBV12-3/TRBV12-4; clone_size: -; cdr3_aa: ASSLRTYNTGELF
v_call: TRBV5-5; clone_size: many; cdr3_aa: ASSFGQGDYGYT
v_call: TRBV12-3/TRBV12-4; clone_size: -; cdr3_aa: ASSLYRGRTDTQY
v_call: TRBV12-3/TRBV12-4; clone_size: many; cdr3_aa: ASSLAGENSPLH
v_call: TRBV11-2; clone_size: many; cdr3_aa: ASSNDRVGEKLF
v_call: TRBV3-1; clone_size: -; cdr3_aa: ASSQVPGTPQH
v_call: TRBV6-5; clone_size: -; cdr3_aa: ASSYTGAGDTQY
v_call: TRBV4-3; clone_size: -; cdr3_aa: ASSQPTSSGGLTQY
v_call: TRBV7-6; clone_size: many; cdr3_aa: ASSLASSGGPKQETQY
v_call: TRBV9; clone_size: few; cdr3_aa: ASSEGDSNQPQH
v_call: TRBV9; clone_size: -; cdr3_aa: ASSVGTLRPNEQF
v_call: TRBV5-1; clone_size: few; cdr3_aa: ASSGDSSSYNEQF
v_call: TRBV6-5; clone_size: few; cdr3_aa: ASSSPRGNTEAF
v_call: TRBV27; clone_size: -; cdr3_aa: ASSLSIDRGGTDTQY
v_call: TRBV4-1; clone_size: few; cdr3_aa: ASSQGQGAHTGELF